These 30 T cell receptor beta chains were sequenced from one sample in a study of blood T cell repertoires in COVID-19. The method was immunoSEQ multiplex PCR; TCRdb's version includes in-frame clones alone and lacks a portion of them. The table records roughly 70,000 clones, roughly 87% of them present only once. The sample comprised peripheral blood. These receptors originate from a man older than 75 with acute or convalescent COVID-19.

The rearrangement joins TRBV3-1 (or the pseudogene TRBV3-2) to TRBJ1-1; 7 positions match TRBD1. Per the germline V gene, CDR1 is LGHDT and CDR2 is YNNKEL (reference sequence). The CDR3 is 14 amino acids. The junction had 3 bases not matched to a gene; V was cut back by 4 bases and J by 1 base. The CDR3 reads CASSLGQQNTEAFF. CDR3 nucleotides: TGTGCCAGCAGCCTGGGACAGCAGAACACTGAAGCTTTCTTT.

The chain combines TRBV19 with TRBJ2-1; D is possibly TRBD1 (5 bases). Trimming pared 6 bases from V and 0 bases from J, leaving 12 bases between. This CDR3 region has 15 residues. Germline V CDR1 and CDR2: LNHDA, SQIVND (reference sequence). The DNA of the CDR3 is TGTGCCAGTAGGACGACAGCGAGCTCCTACAATGAGCAGTTCTTC. This sequence encodes CASRTTASSYNEQFF.

The V call is TRBV3-1 (or the pseudogene TRBV3-2), the J call TRBJ1-6; D is possibly TRBD1 (5 bases). Per germline, CDR1 LGHDT and CDR2 YNNKEL (reference sequence). This CDR3 is built from 11 residues. V lost 8 bases, J lost 16 bases, and 15 bases lay in between. CDR3 coding DNA: TGTGCCAGCCGCGGGGGGAGCCAACTCCACTTT. This translates into CASRGGSQLHF.

The CDR3 region has the DNA TGCAGTGCTAGTAGGGGCTCAGACTCCTACAATGAGCAGTTCTTC. This encodes CSASRGSDSYNEQFF. The V call is TRBV20-1, the J call TRBJ2-1; possibly TRBD1 for D (5 bases). Germline V gene sequence: CDR1 DFQATT, CDR2 SNEGSKA (reference sequence). Trimming stripped 3 bases from V and 0 bases from J, with 12 bases between. The CDR3 consists of 15 residues.

The V gene is TRBV7-9, the J gene TRBJ1-1; 9 bases match TRBD1. The CDR3 is 13 residues long. Germline V CDR1 and CDR2: SEHNR, FQNEAQ (reference sequence). Trimming at V came to 5 bases and at J to 5 bases, leaving 3 bases not matched to a gene. CDR3 in amino acids: CASSSGTGTEAFF. CDR3 coding DNA: TGTGCCAGCAGCAGCGGGACAGGGACTGAAGCTTTCTTT. The variable domain in full, completed from reference TRBV7-9 and TRBJ1-1, reads DTGVSQNPRHKITKRGQNVTFRCDPISEHNRLYWYRQTLGQGPEFLTYFQNEAQLEKSRLLSDRFSAERPKGSFSTLEIQRTEQGDSAMYLCASSSGTGTEAFFGQGTRLTVV.

CDR3 in amino acids: CATGQYNSPLHF. DNA for the CDR3: TGTGCTACCGGACAGTATAATTCACCCCTCCACTTT. The chain recombines TRBV30 with TRBJ1-6, with D perhaps matching TRBD1 (6 bases). Germline V CDR1 and CDR2: GTSNPN, SVGIG (reference sequence). This CDR3 spans 12 amino acids.

The V call is TRBV5-6, the J call TRBJ1-2; D uncertain. Trimming stripped 2 bases from V and 4 bases from J, with 6 bases between. The length of the CDR3 is 12 residues. Germline CDR1 is SGHDT and CDR2 is YYEEEE. In DNA form, the CDR3 reads TGTGCCAGCAGCTTAAACGGCTATGGCTACACCTTC. Amino acids: CASSLNGYGYTF.

The gene calls are TRBV10-1 and TRBJ2-2, with D maybe TRBD2 (6 bases). V was clipped by 5 bases and J by 7 bases, with 17 bases between them. CDR3 length: 15 residues. Germline V CDR1 and CDR2: WNHNN, SYGVQD (reference sequence). The CDR3 DNA reads TGCGCCAGCAGTCCGGGACTCGTGAGGAGCGGGGAGCTGTTTTTT. It translates to CASSPGLVRSGELFF.

The V and J genes are TRBV3-1 (or the pseudogene TRBV3-2) and TRBJ2-2; D might be TRBD2 (5 bases). CDR3 length: 15 amino acids. With 1 base removed from V and 0 bases from J, the gap between germline ends came to 6 bases. Germline V lookup: CDR1 LGHDT, CDR2 YNNKEL (reference sequence). CDR3 DNA sequence: TGTGCCAGCAGCCAAGTCGGGACGAACACCGGGGAGCTGTTTTTT. Its protein product is CASSQVGTNTGELFF.

This clone is a singleton in its sample. This rearrangement joins TRBV7-2 to TRBJ2-2; tentative D call: TRBD2 (6 bases). Germline V gives CDR1 SGHTA, CDR2 FQGNSA. V lost 3 bases and J 7 bases, leaving 15 bases between the germline ends. The CDR3 consists of 15 residues. The chain's CDR3 is CASSFGTPTLGELFF. The CDR3 DNA reads TGTGCCAGCAGCTTCGGGACTCCAACCCTCGGGGAGCTGTTTTTT. The full variable domain, its missing parts supplied by reference TRBV7-2 and TRBJ2-2, is GAGVSQSPSNKVTEKGKDVELRCDPISGHTALYWYRQSLGQGLEFLIYFQGNSAPDKSGLPSDRFSAERTGGSVSTLTIQRTQQEDSAVYLCASSFGTPTLGELFFGEGSRLTVL.

V gene TRBV24-1 combines with J gene TRBJ1-1; D gene uncertain. Germline V CDR1 and CDR2: KGHDR, SFDVKD. Trimming removed 5 bases at V and 4 bases at J, with 7 bases between. CDR3 length: 12 amino acids. The CDR3 nucleotides read TGTGCCACCAGTGTGACGGGCACTGAAGCTTTCTTT. Protein product: CATSVTGTEAFF.

The chain employs TRBV4-1 and TRBJ2-2, with a tentative D call TRBD1 (5 bases). Trimming removed 4 bases at V and 0 bases at J, with 9 bases between. The germline V gene has CDR1 MGHRA and CDR2 YSYEKL. The CDR3 length is 15 residues. CDR3: CASSLGQTNTGELFF. Here the CDR3 DNA reads TGCGCCAGCAGCCTGGGGCAGACGAACACCGGGGAGCTGTTTTTT.

The gene calls are TRBV11-2 and TRBJ1-3; TRBD1 agrees at 7 bases. The V and J ends lost 1 base and 2 bases, in that order; junction bases with no gene match: 11. CDR3 length: 18 amino acids. The germline CDR1 and CDR2 sequences are SGHAT and FQNNGV. The CDR3 DNA follows: TGTGCCAGCAGCTTAGCCCCCTACCGGGACAGCCCTGGAAACACCATATATTTT. As protein: CASSLAPYRDSPGNTIYF.

The gene calls are TRBV9 and TRBJ1-5, with TRBD1 identical over 7 bases. The germline V gene encodes CDR1 SGDLS and CDR2 YYNGEE. The CDR3 spans 19 residues. J lost 6 bases, V lost 4 bases, and 22 bases had no gene match. DNA of the CDR3: TGTGCCAGCAGCTCGGAGGGTTGGTCAACAGGGGTTGTGGGTCAGCCCCAGCATTTT. This sequence encodes CASSSEGWSTGVVGQPQHF. The whole variable domain, remainder taken from reference TRBV9 and TRBJ1-5, is DSGVTQTPKHLITATGQRVTLRCSPRSGDLSVYWYQQSLDQGLQFLIQYYNGEERAKGNILERFSAQQFPDLHSELNLSSLELGDSALYFCASSSEGWSTGVVGQPQHFGDGTRLSIL.

The chain joins TRBV11-2 to TRBJ2-1; possibly TRBD2 for D (7 bases). V lost 3 bases, J lost 8 bases, and 20 bases lay in between. The CDR3 consists of 16 residues. The V gene's germline CDR1 is SGHAT and CDR2 FQNNGV. CDR3 sequence: CASSFSGGGSMDEQFF. Written as DNA, the CDR3 is TGTGCCAGCAGCTTCTCGGGGGGCGGGAGCATGGATGAGCAGTTCTTC.

The chain employs TRBV9 and TRBJ2-7; 10 bases map to TRBD1. Germline CDR1 SGDLS, CDR2 YYNGEE. The CDR3 consists of 15 residues. With V trimmed by 0 bases and J by 3 bases, 3 bases remained unmatched. The CDR3 DNA sequence: TGTGCCAGCAGCGTAGAGGGGACAGGGGACTACGAGCAGTACTTC. Residues: CASSVEGTGDYEQYF. Variable domain in full (rest from reference TRBV9 and TRBJ2-7): DSGVTQTPKHLITATGQRVTLRCSPRSGDLSVYWYQQSLDQGLQFLIQYYNGEERAKGNILERFSAQQFPDLHSELNLSSLELGDSALYFCASSVEGTGDYEQYFGPGTRLTVT.

The gene calls are TRBV12-5 and TRBJ1-5, with 7 bases that match TRBD1. V trimming: 7 bases; J trimming: 7 bases; junction bases outside the gene matches: 7. This CDR3 spans 13 amino acids. CDR1 and CDR2 (germline): LGHNT, FRNRAP. CDR3 sequence (DNA): TGTGCTAGTGCTACAGGGGAGCAACAGCCCCAGCATTTT. Translation gives CASATGEQQPQHF. Filled out from reference TRBV12-5 and TRBJ1-5, the complete variable domain reads DARVTQTPRHKVTEMGQEVTMRCQPILGHNTVFWYRQTMMQGLELLAYFRNRAPLDDSGMPKDRFSAEMPDATLATLKIQPSEPRDSAVYFCASATGEQQPQHFGDGTRLSIL.

This chain joins TRBV5-1 and TRBJ2-7; weak D call: TRBD1 (6 bases). CDR3 length equals 16 residues. Between the trimmed V and J ends, which lost 0 bases and 7 bases, there was a span of 20 bases. The germline V gene has CDR1 SGHRS and CDR2 YFSETQ. The CDR3 DNA reads TGCGCCAGCAGCTTGGAATTGGGAACAGGGAATTATGAGCAGTACTTC. This gives the protein CASSLELGTGNYEQYF.

This sequence joins TRBV5-1 and TRBJ2-2; D not certain. CDR1 is SGHRS, CDR2 YFSETQ, per germline. Trimming took 4 bases from V and 4 from J, leaving 20 bases between them. The CDR3 is 17 residues long. The CDR3 DNA reads TGCGCCAGCAGCGCCCTCCCTAGGAGCGTTCTCACCGGGGAGCTGTTTTTT. Residues: CASSALPRSVLTGELFF. Full variable domain (rest looked up from reference TRBV5-1 and TRBJ2-2): KAGVTQTPRYLIKTRGQQVTLSCSPISGHRSVSWYQQTPGQGLQFLFEYFSETQRNKGNFPGRFSGRQFSNSRSEMNVSTLELGDSALYLCASSALPRSVLTGELFFGEGSRLTVL.

This chain connects TRBV19 to TRBJ2-1, with 12 bases fitting TRBD2. The CDR3 contains 14 residues. J was trimmed by 8 bases and V by 4 bases; bases with no gene match: 3. Germline assignment: CDR1 LNHDA and CDR2 SQIVND (reference sequence). Here the CDR3 reads CASSRLAGVHEQFF. In nucleotides, the CDR3 is TGTGCCAGTAGTAGACTAGCGGGAGTCCATGAGCAGTTCTTC.

This rearrangement joins TRBV7-9 to TRBJ2-1; 9 positions match TRBD1. The germline V gene has CDR1 SEHNR and CDR2 FQNEAQ (reference sequence). This CDR3 contains 15 residues. V was clipped by 4 bases and J by 1 base; unmatched bases: 2. The CDR3, as DNA: TGTGCCAGCAGCTCGGACAGGGGTTCCTACAATGAGCAGTTCTTC. It specifies CASSSDRGSYNEQFF.

CDR3 sequence: CASTPGPLSGKLFF. DNA of the CDR3: TGTGCCAGTACCCCCGGTCCTTTGTCCGGAAAACTGTTTTTT. V gene TRBV19 combines with J gene TRBJ1-4; the D is unclear. The ends were cut back, 7 bases at V and 10 bases at J, with 19 bases in the middle. Germline assignment: CDR1 LNHDA and CDR2 SQIVND (reference sequence). This CDR3 is built from 14 residues. Full variable domain (remainder filled in from reference TRBV19 and TRBJ1-4): DGGITQSPKYLFRKEGQNVTLSCEQNLNHDAMYWYRQDPGQGLRLIYYSQIVNDFQKGDIAEGYSVSREKKESFPLTVTSAQKNPTAFYLCASTPGPLSGKLFFGSGTQLSVL.

V and J are TRBV2 and TRBJ1-3; 7 bases map to TRBD1. The CDR3 is made up of 14 amino acids. Per the germline V gene, CDR1 is SNHLY and CDR2 is FYNNEI. Trimming removed 6 bases from V and 7 bases from J; junction bases left unmatched: 9. The CDR3 nucleotides read TGTGCCAGCAGACCCGGGACAGATCCGAACACCATATATTTT. It codes for CASRPGTDPNTIYF.

The V and J genes are TRBV19 and TRBJ1-5, with D possibly TRBD1 on 5 matching bases. Germline V CDR1 and CDR2: LNHDA, SQIVND (reference sequence). CDR3 length equals 14 residues. Trimming removed 5 bases from V and 7 bases from J, with 15 bases in between. This CDR3 is CASSVTGLRQPQHF. In DNA, the CDR3 is TGTGCCAGTAGTGTCACAGGTCTTCGGCAGCCCCAGCATTTT.

This clone was found once. This chain joins TRBV4-1 and TRBJ2-7, with 12 bases matching TRBD2. After removal of 3 bases from V and 4 bases from J, the junction contained 4 bases not matched to a gene. CDR1 is MGHRA and CDR2 is YSYEKL in the germline V gene. This CDR3 is built from 15 residues. The CDR3 loop is CASSHQLAGGYEQYF. Written as DNA, the CDR3 is TGCGCCAGCAGCCACCAACTAGCGGGGGGTTACGAGCAGTACTTC.

The chain combines TRBV5-1 with TRBJ2-5; a possible D gene is TRBD2 (5 bases). The CDR3 is 15 amino acids. The germline V gene encodes CDR1 SGHRS and CDR2 YFSETQ. Trimming stripped 0 bases from V and 4 bases from J, with 13 bases between. CDR3 in DNA: TGCGCCAGCAGCTTGGGGTGGACGGCGGGAGAGACCCAGTACTTC. It translates to CASSLGWTAGETQYF.

This chain uses TRBV19 with TRBJ2-1; 8 nucleotides match TRBD1. This CDR3 has 14 residues. The germline gives CDR1 LNHDA, CDR2 SQIVND (reference sequence). J gave up 7 bases and V 4 bases, and 6 bases lay outside the gene matches. The CDR3 here is CASSSGTGWNEQFF. The CDR3 nucleotides are TGTGCCAGTAGTAGCGGGACAGGATGGAATGAGCAGTTCTTC.

The gene calls are TRBV5-6 and TRBJ1-2, with 11 positions matching TRBD1. J gave up 7 bases and V 2 bases, and 7 bases lay outside the gene matches. Germline-derived CDR1 and CDR2 are SGHDT and YYEEEE. CDR3 length: 15 amino acids. CDR3 region: CASSLAGTGGGGYTF. The CDR3 region has the DNA TGTGCCAGCAGCTTAGCCGGGACAGGGGGAGGTGGCTACACCTTC.

V usage is TRBV9 and J usage is TRBJ2-2, with 7 bases lining up with TRBD1. Germline CDR1 reads SGDLS; CDR2 reads YYNGEE. The CDR3 has 16 amino acids. With 4 bases clipped from V and 5 bases from J, the junction kept 11 bases outside the gene matches. In DNA, the CDR3 is TGTGCCAGCAGCTTGACCACGACAGGGCTTACCGGGGAGCTGTTTTTT. Translated: CASSLTTTGLTGELFF.

V is TRBV9 and J is TRBJ1-6, with 9 positions matching TRBD1. Germline trimming cut 5 bases from V and 8 bases from J; bases unmatched to any gene: 8. Germline V gene sequence: CDR1 SGDLS, CDR2 YYNGEE. The CDR3 consists of 15 residues. CDR3: CASSEGQGEYSPLHF. In DNA, the CDR3 is TGTGCCAGCAGTGAGGGACAGGGAGAATATTCACCCCTCCACTTT.